These 26 T cell receptor beta chains were all obtained from the same sample, sequenced in a study of T cells expressing NK-cell markers. TCRdb re-called the 5' RACE reads; one entry per CDR3 protein, DNA not given. This sample's table has a few hundred thousand distinct CDR3 sequences. Sequenced: blood T cells: a sorted CD56 or NKG2C T cell subset, CD4+ or CD8+ T cells, or bulk PBMC T cells (not recorded which). These receptors originate from a woman in her forties or fifties in good health.

The chain has TRBV10-2 and TRBJ2-5; TCRdb proposes TRBD2, but this gene call is untestable without DNA. Germline CDR1 reads WSHSY; CDR2 reads SAAADI. The CDR3 spans 15 residues. The CDR3 here is CASSEKREVSWTQYF.

The chain joins TRBV9 to TRBJ1-1. This CDR3 is 16 amino acids long. Germline loops: CDR1 SGDLS, CDR2 YYNGEE. CDR3 region: CASSVGSGPLGTEAFF.

The V and J genes are TRBV27 and TRBJ1-5; TCRdb names TRBD1, which stays unverified in the absence of DNA. Germline CDR1 reads MNHEY; CDR2 reads SMNVEV (reference sequence). CDR3 length: 15 residues. The chain's CDR3 is CASRTGDGMNQPQHF.

The CDR3 sequence: CASRPGTSVSAYEQYF. The J gene is TRBJ2-7, the V gene TRBV5-1; TCRdb's assignment of TRBD2 cannot be checked, as there is no DNA. The CDR3 consists of 16 residues. The germline V gene encodes CDR1 SGHRS and CDR2 YFSETQ. Variable domain in full (rest from reference TRBV5-1 and TRBJ2-7): KAGVTQTPRYLIKTRGQQVTLSCSPISGHRSVSWYQQTPGQGLQFLFEYFSETQRNKGNFPGRFSGRQFSNSRSEMNVSTLELGDSALYLCASRPGTSVSAYEQYFGPGTRLTVT.

The CDR3 reads CASSPTASRNTQYF. This chain uses TRBV6-5 with TRBJ2-3. The CDR3 is 14 amino acids. The germline V gene has CDR1 MNHEY and CDR2 SVGAGI.

This chain joins TRBV20-1 and TRBJ1-5. Germline values: CDR1 DFQATT, CDR2 SNEGSKA (reference sequence). CDR3 length equals 16 residues. CDR3 amino acids: CSAALSGLTSNQPQHF.

V usage is TRBV5-8 and J usage is TRBJ2-2; TCRdb lists TRBD1, though no DNA is available to test this call. The CDR3 consists of 17 residues. CDR1 is SGHTS, CDR2 YDEGEE, per germline. CDR3 sequence reads: CASSEHDRAANTGELFF.

The chain carries TRBV7-2 and TRBJ1-2; TCRdb names TRBD1, which stays unverified in the absence of DNA. CDR1 SGHTA and CDR2 FQGNSA come from the germline V gene. The CDR3 length is 12 residues. The CDR3 loop is CASSEYRDGYTF.

The gene calls are TRBV20-1 and TRBJ1-2; lacking DNA, the TRBD1 call made by TCRdb goes unchecked. The CDR3 is 14 amino acids. CDR1 and CDR2 (germline): DFQATT, SNEGSKA (reference sequence). The CDR3 spells CSASRQGTNYGYTF.

J is TRBJ2-1 and V is TRBV14; with no DNA, the TCRdb D assignment of TRBD2 cannot be verified. CDR1 SGHDN and CDR2 FVKESK come from the germline V gene. The CDR3 loop spans 13 amino acids. CDR3 sequence: CASSQRGVVEQFF.

The V gene is TRBV5-1, the J gene TRBJ2-1; as DNA is missing, the TRBD2 call by TCRdb cannot be tested. Germline V lookup: CDR1 SGHRS, CDR2 YFSETQ. The length of the CDR3 is 13 residues. The CDR3: CASRTSGYFEQFF. Supplemented by reference TRBV5-1 and TRBJ2-1, the full variable domain reads KAGVTQTPRYLIKTRGQQVTLSCSPISGHRSVSWYQQTPGQGLQFLFEYFSETQRNKGNFPGRFSGRQFSNSRSEMNVSTLELGDSALYLCASRTSGYFEQFFGPGTRLTVL.

V gene TRBV5-1 combines with J gene TRBJ2-1. Germline V gene lookup returns CDR1 SGHRS and CDR2 YFSETQ. The CDR3 runs 13 residues. This CDR3 reads CASSLDILNEQFF.

V and J are TRBV25-1 and TRBJ2-3; without DNA, the TCRdb call of TRBD2 cannot be checked. This CDR3 contains 12 residues. CDR1 is MGHDK and CDR2 is SYGVNS in the germline V gene. The CDR3 spells CASSRLAGGAIF.

The rearrangement joins TRBV11-2 to TRBJ1-1; the D gene TCRdb calls, TRBD1, cannot be checked with no DNA. CDR1 SGHAT and CDR2 FQNNGV come from the germline V gene. There are 12 residues in the CDR3. The CDR3 protein is CASSLDLPGTFF. Based on the CDR3 plus reference TRBV11-2 and TRBJ1-1, the full variable domain is EAGVAQSPRYKIIEKRQSVAFWCNPISGHATLYWYQQILGQGPKLLIQFQNNGVVDDSQLPKDRFSAERLKGVDSTLKIQPAKLEDSAVYLCASSLDLPGTFFGQGTRLTVV.

The V call is TRBV20-1, the J call TRBJ2-3. Germline V lookup: CDR1 DFQATT, CDR2 SNEGSKA (reference sequence). The CDR3 spans 14 residues. The CDR3 here is CSARVSGATDTQYF.

The chain has TRBV28 and TRBJ2-2; the TCRdb D gene call, TRBD1, has no DNA to confirm it. Germline CDR1 reads MDHEN; CDR2 reads SYDVKM. The CDR3 runs 17 residues. The CDR3 protein is CASSLYPRQGGTGELFF.

V usage is TRBV2 and J usage is TRBJ2-2; TCRdb returns TRBD1, unconfirmable since there is no DNA. The CDR3 extends over 14 amino acids. Looked up from germline, CDR1 is SNHLY and CDR2 is FYNNEI. CDR3 sequence reads: CASTRDPILGELFF.

This rearrangement joins TRBV29-1 to TRBJ2-5; the D call of TRBD1 rests on TCRdb alone, since no DNA is present to check it. The germline V gene encodes CDR1 SQVTM and CDR2 ANQGSEA. The CDR3 is made up of 14 amino acids. CDR3 region: CSALKPGGIETQYF.

The chain has TRBV20-1 and TRBJ2-7; TCRdb outputs TRBD1, but without DNA this stays unchecked. Germline assignment: CDR1 DFQATT and CDR2 SNEGSKA (reference sequence). The CDR3 spans 12 residues. The CDR3 sequence: CSAPLRGYEQYF.

The gene calls are TRBV15 and TRBJ1-5; TCRdb picks TRBD1, but there is no DNA to check that call. Germline CDR1 is LNHNV and CDR2 is YYDKDF (reference sequence). The CDR3 is 16 amino acids. CDR3 region: CATSRRGGGDNQPQHF.

The V gene is TRBV27, the J gene TRBJ2-5; the D call from TCRdb, TRBD2, cannot be confirmed without DNA. This CDR3 has 14 residues. The germline gives CDR1 MNHEY, CDR2 SMNVEV (reference sequence). CDR3 protein: CASLPLAGAETQYF.

V usage is TRBV3-1 and J usage is TRBJ2-3. Germline loops: CDR1 LGHDT, CDR2 YNNKEL (reference sequence). There are 17 residues in the CDR3. The CDR3 here is CASSQVSGPASTDTQYF.

CDR3 sequence: CASSLPSGNTIYF. The chain carries TRBV12-3 or TRBV12-4 and TRBJ1-3. CDR3 length equals 13 residues.

V and J are TRBV24-1 and TRBJ2-3; TCRdb's D call, TRBD1, is unchecked because there is no DNA. The germline V gene encodes CDR1 KGHDR and CDR2 SFDVKD. The CDR3 has 14 residues. The CDR3 spells CATSLTGSTDTQYF.

This chain uses TRBV5-1 with TRBJ2-2; TCRdb's assignment of TRBD1 cannot be checked, as there is no DNA. This CDR3 has 15 amino acids. CDR1 is SGHRS and CDR2 is YFSETQ in the germline V gene. The CDR3 reads CASSGVTWGTGELFF.

The chain couples TRBV7-4 to TRBJ2-3; the D call from TCRdb, TRBD2, cannot be confirmed without DNA. CDR3 length: 19 residues. Germline-derived CDR1 and CDR2 are SGHVT and SQSDAQ. Here the CDR3 reads CASSLPSSCGGRAADTQYF.